This T cell receptor (beta chain) was recovered during a study of shared clonotypes between healthy human individuals. Assay: immunoSEQ multiplex PCR; the TCRdb copy retains only in-frame clones and omits some. The data contain 550,000 to 750,000 clones, just under 97% of them seen just once; the ten biggest clones take up roughly 0.1%. The naive CD8 subset, CD45RO-negative cells positively selected for CCR7, excluded terminally differentiated effector memory CD45RA+ cells. Caucasian adults residing in Nashville, Tennessee made up all the donors. The CDR3 sequence is 17 residues long. V lost 4 bases, J lost 9 bases, and 17 bases stayed unmatched. The germline V gene has CDR1 SGHRS and CDR2 YFSETQ.

The V call is TRBV5-1, the J call TRBJ2-1; the match to TRBD2 covers 9 bases. This receptor was identified in a woman aged 25 to 39 in good health. Material for sequencing was naive CD8+ T cells sorted from blood. The CDR3 DNA reads TGCGCCAGCAGCAATCTCCCGGGACTAGCCCTTAGTGGTGAGCAGTTCTTC. The encoded protein is CASSNLPGLALSGEQFF.